Shown below are 29 T cell receptor beta chains from a single sample sequenced in a study of metastatic and nonmetastatic thyroid tumors. Ahead of thyroid surgery, no patient had received treatment of any kind. TCRdb re-called clones from the PCR reads using MiXCR. The table includes 15,000 to 20,000 clones, about 30% detected once. Sequencing input: tumor tissue. Source of these receptors: a female donor with papillary thyroid cancer or a benign thyroid nodule (not recorded which). Some clones in this sample may be carry-over from other donors' samples.

The chain combines TRBV19 with TRBJ1-2; D gene ambiguous. The CDR3 consists of 13 residues. Germline CDR1 reads LNHDA; CDR2 reads SQIVND (reference sequence). V was pared by 3 bases and J by 4 bases, with 9 bases between. CDR3 nucleotide sequence: TGTGCCAGTAGTATGGGGAGGACCTATGGCTACACCTTC. Translation: CASSMGRTYGYTF.

This clone was observed many times. This sequence joins TRBV14 and TRBJ2-1; D not resolved. The CDR3 contains 15 residues. The germline V gene encodes CDR1 SGHDN and CDR2 FVKESK. V gave up 4 bases and J gave up 0 bases, with 10 bases separating them. Here the CDR3 reads CASSPRPLSYNEQFF. CDR3 in DNA: TGTGCCAGCAGCCCGCGACCCCTCTCCTACAATGAGCAGTTCTTC.

The chain joins TRBV11-2 to TRBJ2-3; tentatively, D is TRBD1 or TRBD2 (5 bases each). The CDR3 loop spans 15 amino acids. V gave up 4 bases and J gave up 4 bases, with 15 bases separating them. Germline CDR1 reads SGHAT; CDR2 reads FQNNGV. The CDR3 coding sequence is TGTGCCAGCAGCTCCCCCCCAGGGACGCCAGATACGCAGTATTTT. As protein: CASSSPPGTPDTQYF.

By share, this clone ranks as medium-sized. The chain recombines TRBV11-2 with TRBJ2-2; 9 bases align to TRBD2. J lost 6 bases, V lost 0 bases, and 8 bases had no gene match. Germline V gene lookup returns CDR1 SGHAT and CDR2 FQNNGV. The CDR3 sequence is 17 residues long. The CDR3 loop reads CASSLDAGGPISGELFF. CDR3 DNA: TGTGCCAGCAGCTTAGATGCGGGAGGGCCTATATCCGGGGAGCTGTTTTTT. Looking up the rest from reference TRBV11-2 and TRBJ2-2 gives the full variable domain: EAGVAQSPRYKIIEKRQSVAFWCNPISGHATLYWYQQILGQGPKLLIQFQNNGVVDDSQLPKDRFSAERLKGVDSTLKIQPAKLEDSAVYLCASSLDAGGPISGELFFGEGSRLTVL.

This clone was detected only once. The chain has TRBV6-2 or TRBV6-3 and TRBJ2-7; 16 bases are shared with TRBD2. V lost 5 bases, J lost 2 bases, and 12 bases stayed unmatched. Germline CDR1 and CDR2: MNHEY and SVGEGT. The CDR3 has 19 amino acids. CDR3 in amino acids: CASSTHTGTSGRATYEQYF. CDR3 nucleotides: TGTGCCAGCAGTACCCATACCGGGACTAGCGGGAGGGCCACCTACGAGCAGTACTTC.

This chain links TRBV12-3 or TRBV12-4 with TRBJ2-7, with 8 bases lining up with TRBD1. The CDR3 runs to 15 residues. V was pared by 5 bases and J by 1 base, with 7 bases of the junction left unmatched. This CDR3 is CASSARDRSSYEQYF. The CDR3, as DNA: TGTGCCAGCAGTGCCCGGGACAGGTCTTCCTACGAGCAGTACTTC.

The CDR3 nucleotides are TGTGCCAGCAGCTTAACAGGCGAGCACACAGATACGCAGTATTTT. As protein: CASSLTGEHTDTQYF. The chain joins TRBV7-6 to TRBJ2-3, with D tentatively TRBD1 (5 bases). Trimming shortened V by 2 bases and J by 2 bases, and 11 bases separated the two germline ends. The germline V gene encodes CDR1 SGHVS and CDR2 FNYEAQ. The length of the CDR3 is 15 residues.

As to this clone: The junction and the germline gene differ at one end; a read error may be behind it. V is TRBV24-1 and J is TRBJ2-5; 10 bases match TRBD1. Germline CDR1 and CDR2: KGHDR and SFDVKD. CDR3 length equals 16 residues. CDR3 region: CAASESGTGEQETQYF. The CDR3 DNA reads TGTGCCGCCAGTGAGTCCGGGACAGGGGAACAGGAGACCCAGTACTTC.

Many counts were recorded for this clone. V and J are TRBV5-6 and TRBJ2-1; 10 positions agree with TRBD1. Per the germline V gene, CDR1 is SGHDT and CDR2 is YYEEEE. The CDR3 runs 15 residues. After removal of 4 bases from V and 6 bases from J, the junction contained 7 bases not matched to a gene. CDR3 loop: CASSGDRGPGNEQFF. CDR3 coding DNA: TGTGCCAGCAGCGGGGACAGGGGCCCCGGCAATGAGCAGTTCTTC.

This chain joins TRBV4-1 and TRBJ1-2, with 7 bases lining up with TRBD1. This CDR3 contains 15 residues. CDR1 is MGHRA, CDR2 YSYEKL, per germline. Germline trimming cut 1 base from V and 4 bases from J; bases unmatched to any gene: 6. For the CDR3, the DNA is TGCGCCAGCAGCCAAGTGACAGGGAGCGTCTATGGCTACACCTTC. This sequence encodes CASSQVTGSVYGYTF.

This clone was detected only a few times. Other nucleotide sequences from this sample produce the same CDR3. V gene TRBV2 combines with J gene TRBJ2-5, with 9 bases lining up with TRBD2. Trimming removed 1 base from V and 5 bases from J; junction bases left unmatched: 5. In germline, CDR1 is SNHLY, CDR2 FYNNEI. This CDR3 region has 15 residues. The CDR3 nucleotides read TGTGCCAGCAGTGAAGGAGCGGGAGGTGGTGAGACCCAGTACTTC. Translating gives CASSEGAGGGETQYF.

Remarks on this clone: The final CDR3 position lacks the conserved phenylalanine or tryptophan, pointing to a likely read error. The gene calls are TRBV27 and TRBJ1-6; 8 nucleotides agree with TRBD1. The ends lost 4 bases at V and 5 bases at J; junction bases unmatched: 7. The CDR3 is 16 residues long. The germline V gene has CDR1 MNHEY and CDR2 SMNVEV (reference sequence). The CDR3 DNA is TGTGCCAGCAGTTCAAGGACAGGGTACCATAATTCACCCCTCCACTCT. It is translated as CASSSRTGYHNSPLHS.

The chain has TRBV18 and TRBJ1-6; tentative D call: TRBD1 (6 bases). The ends were cut back, 0 bases at V and 7 bases at J, with 13 bases in the middle. This CDR3 comprises 16 residues. CDR1 is KGHSH, CDR2 LQKENI, per germline. CDR3 residues: CASSPPSRGSNSPLHF. The CDR3 DNA reads TGTGCCAGCTCACCACCGAGCAGGGGAAGCAATTCACCCCTCCACTTT.

This clone was counted only a few times. The gene calls are TRBV28 and TRBJ1-2; D perhaps matches TRBD1 (5 bases). Germline V gives CDR1 MDHEN, CDR2 SYDVKM. V was clipped by 6 bases and J by 1 base, with 9 bases between them. The length of the CDR3 is 13 residues. CDR3 DNA: TGTGCCAGCAGAGAGACAGTTAACTATGGCTACACCTTC. This codes for CASRETVNYGYTF.

This clone was recorded many times. The V and J genes are TRBV10-1 and TRBJ1-5; the match to TRBD1 covers 9 bases. V shed 5 bases and J 2 bases; nucleotides not matched to a gene: 4. Germline CDR1 and CDR2: WNHNN and SYGVQD (reference sequence). CDR3 length: 15 residues. The CDR3 DNA follows: TGCGCCAGCAGTCGGACAGGGGAGGGCAATCAGCCCCAGCATTTT. It codes for CASSRTGEGNQPQHF.

In its sample, this clone ranks as medium-sized (0.01 to 0.1%). A much bigger clone sits one base away, suggesting this may be a read error. This specimen includes other DNA sequences encoding the same CDR3. This sequence joins TRBV7-2 and TRBJ2-1, with a possible D match to TRBD1 (5 bases). The CDR3 totals 15 residues. Germline CDR1 is SGHTA and CDR2 is FQGNSA. The V end was cut by 0 bases, the J end by 2 bases, with 8 bases between. The CDR3 loop reads CASSLATEPYNEQFF. The DNA for the CDR3 is TGTGCCAGCAGCTTAGCGACAGAGCCCTACAATGAGCAGTTCTTC.

This clone was picked up a small number of times. This chain links TRBV3-1 with TRBJ2-2; D assignment may be TRBD1 or TRBD2 (5 bases each). V dropped 3 bases and J dropped 0 bases, with 8 bases sitting between them. CDR3 length: 15 residues. The germline CDR1 and CDR2 sequences are LGHDT and YNNKEL (reference sequence). CDR3 DNA sequence: TGTGCCAGCAGCCAGCGAGGGGCGAACACCGGGGAGCTGTTTTTT. This sequence encodes CASSQRGANTGELFF. Based on the CDR3 plus reference TRBV3-1 and TRBJ2-2, the full variable domain is DTAVSQTPKYLVTQMGNDKSIKCEQNLGHDTMYWYKQDSKKFLKIMFSYNNKELIINETVPNRFSPKSPDKAHLNLHINSLELGDSAVYFCASSQRGANTGELFFGEGSRLTVL.

The V and J genes are TRBV20-1 and TRBJ1-1; TRBD1 aligns across 10 bases. The CDR3 covers 14 residues. CDR1 and CDR2 (germline): DFQATT, SNEGSKA (reference sequence). Trimming took 3 bases from V and 5 from J; bases not matched to a gene: 6. CDR3 in amino acids: CSASTGTGVTEAFF. The CDR3 region has the DNA TGCAGTGCTAGTACCGGGACAGGGGTTACTGAAGCTTTCTTT.

The rearrangement joins TRBV13 to TRBJ2-1, with 14 nucleotides matching TRBD2. The CDR3 extends over 16 amino acids. Germline V CDR1 and CDR2: PRHDT, FYEKMQ (reference sequence). V gave up 3 bases and J gave up 3 bases; unmatched junction bases: 1. The CDR3 loop reads CASSLTSGRVYNEQFF. The CDR3 nucleotides read TGTGCCAGCAGCTTGACTAGCGGGAGGGTCTACAATGAGCAGTTCTTC.

In this sample, this clone turned up many times. The chain combines TRBV5-6 with TRBJ1-3; D ambiguous. The CDR3 has 14 residues. Germline CDR1 SGHDT, CDR2 YYEEEE. Deletions cut 2 bases from V and 7 bases from J, with 13 bases between. CDR3 amino acids: CASSFGRRVNTIYF. The CDR3 nucleotides read TGTGCCAGCAGCTTCGGCCGACGAGTTAACACCATATATTTT.

The chain is built from TRBV11-2 and TRBJ1-2; D possibly corresponds to TRBD1 (5 bases). Germline CDR1 and CDR2: SGHAT and FQNNGV. The CDR3 spans 13 residues. The V and J ends lost 5 bases and 8 bases respectively, with 15 bases between them. CDR3: CASSRIGGPGYTF. In nucleotides, the CDR3 is TGTGCCAGCAGCCGGATTGGGGGTCCGGGCTACACCTTC.

The genes are TRBV7-9 and TRBJ2-7; D is unresolved. The V end was cut by 5 bases, the J end by 7 bases, with 15 bases between. Germline V gives CDR1 SEHNR, CDR2 FQNEAQ (reference sequence). This CDR3 region has 13 residues. DNA of the CDR3: TGTGCCAGCAGCCATATCCAGCCTTTAGAGCAGTACTTC. Its translation: CASSHIQPLEQYF.

This clone occurred a few times. The V and J genes are TRBV28 and TRBJ2-5; perhaps TRBD1 as D (5 bases). Germline loops: CDR1 MDHEN, CDR2 SYDVKM. CDR3 length: 16 amino acids. Trimming took 2 bases from V and 2 from J, leaving 15 bases between them. CDR3 nucleotides: TGTGCCAGCAGTTTAAGACCGGACACCGGACAAGAGACCCAGTACTTC. Its translation: CASSLRPDTGQETQYF.

There are many counts of this clone. The genes are TRBV30 and TRBJ1-4, with TRBD1 as a possible D gene (5 bases). This CDR3 region has 13 residues. The V end lost 6 bases, the J end lost 7 bases, and 15 bases lay between the germline ends. Germline V lookup: CDR1 GTSNPN, CDR2 SVGIG (reference sequence). Here the CDR3 reads CACNSQGSEKLFF. The CDR3, as DNA: TGTGCCTGCAACTCGCAGGGTTCTGAAAAACTGTTTTTT.

This clone was seen a few times. The V and J genes are TRBV7-3 and TRBJ1-1; TRBD1 might be the D (6 bases). V lost 5 bases and J 2 bases, leaving 15 bases between the germline ends. The CDR3 extends over 15 amino acids. CDR1 and CDR2 (germline): SGHTA, FQGTGA. The CDR3 spells CASSPDGGDNTEAFF. The CDR3 nucleotides read TGTGCCAGCAGCCCCGACGGGGGCGATAACACTGAAGCTTTCTTT.

This clone was observed a handful of times. The rearrangement uses TRBV24-1 and TRBJ2-1, with D perhaps TRBD1 (6 bases). V was shortened by 5 bases and J by 0 bases, with 13 bases between the two germline ends. The CDR3 covers 16 residues. In germline, CDR1 is KGHDR, CDR2 SFDVKD. Written as DNA, the CDR3 is TGTGCCACCAGTGGCAGGGGACCTCACTCCTACAATGAGCAGTTCTTC. This codes for CATSGRGPHSYNEQFF.

This clone occurred a few times. The chain links TRBV6-2 or TRBV6-3 to TRBJ2-1; a weak D match, TRBD2 (5 bases). Germline V CDR1 and CDR2: MNHEY, SVGEGT. The CDR3 extends over 16 amino acids. Trimming left V 6 bases short and J 3 bases short, with 18 bases between. The CDR3 region is CASSPREWVFYNEQFF. The CDR3 nucleotides read TGTGCCAGCAGCCCTCGGGAATGGGTTTTCTACAATGAGCAGTTCTTC.

This clone was counted between two and nine times. This chain joins TRBV12-5 and TRBJ2-1; TRBD2 agrees at 7 bases. Germline CDR1 LGHNT, CDR2 FRNRAP. V gave up 6 bases and J gave up 8 bases; unmatched junction bases: 4. This CDR3 is 12 amino acids long. The CDR3 loop reads CASGGSGDEQFF. The CDR3 bases are TGTGCTAGTGGGGGCAGCGGGGATGAGCAGTTCTTC.

This chain links TRBV11-2 with TRBJ1-6; D remains unclear. The V end was cut by 3 bases, the J end by 10 bases, with 16 bases between. The germline gives CDR1 SGHAT, CDR2 FQNNGV. The CDR3 has 15 residues. CDR3: CASSFTNAGNSPLHF. The CDR3 bases are TGTGCCAGCAGCTTTACTAACGCCGGGAACTCACCCCTCCACTTT. Combining the CDR3 with reference TRBV11-2 and TRBJ1-6 gives the whole variable domain EAGVAQSPRYKIIEKRQSVAFWCNPISGHATLYWYQQILGQGPKLLIQFQNNGVVDDSQLPKDRFSAERLKGVDSTLKIQPAKLEDSAVYLCASSFTNAGNSPLHFGNGTRLTVT.